A single sample is the source of the 13 T cell receptor beta chains below, sequenced in a study of prognosis after radiotherapy for stage I lung cancer. Genomic DNA served as the source from which two-round multiplex PCR generated TCR beta CDR3 amplicons. Primers were specific to each TRBV and TRBJ gene in first-round PCR. MiXCR was run by TCRdb on the multiplex PCR reads, yielding one entry per CDR3 protein. The table shows 15,000 to 20,000 distinct CDR3 sequences, with roughly half occurring only once. The specimen comprised PBMCs, sampled before or after stereotactic body radiation therapy (not recorded which). These receptors were obtained from a donor over 45 with non-small cell lung cancer.

This clonotype was observed at least ten times. The genes are TRBV18 and TRBJ1-2; perhaps TRBD1 as D (5 bases). V lost 3 bases, J lost 2 bases, and 10 bases lay in between. The germline gives CDR1 KGHSH, CDR2 LQKENI. The CDR3 spans 14 residues. The CDR3 sequence is CASSPYRDNYGYTF. The CDR3 DNA reads as TGTGCCAGCTCACCCTATCGGGACAACTATGGCTACACCTTC.

This chain uses TRBV2 with TRBJ2-7; D is ambiguous. Germline-derived CDR1 and CDR2 are SNHLY and FYNNEI. The CDR3 is made up of 12 amino acids. The germline V and J ends were trimmed by 4 bases and 0 bases, with 4 bases remaining between them. In nucleotides, the CDR3 is TGTGCCAGCAGTGGGGTCTCCTACGAGCAGTACTTC. Residues: CASSGVSYEQYF.

Sample share makes this clonotype medium-sized. The chain recombines TRBV19 with TRBJ2-7; 10 bases map to TRBD1. V trimming: 9 bases; J trimming: 5 bases; junction bases outside the gene matches: 7. The CDR3 spans 13 residues. Germline loops: CDR1 LNHDA, CDR2 SQIVND (reference sequence). The CDR3 loop reads CARVGQGVDEQYF. The CDR3 DNA reads as TGTGCCAGGGTCGGACAGGGGGTCGACGAGCAGTACTTC.

This clonotype has a count of ten or more. The rearrangement links TRBV9 to TRBJ2-5, with D tentatively TRBD1 (6 bases). Germline assignment: CDR1 SGDLS and CDR2 YYNGEE. This CDR3 contains 13 residues. The ends were cut back, 4 bases at V and 5 bases at J, with 12 bases in the middle. The CDR3 coding sequence is TGTGCCAGCAGCCCCACAGGGCTTGAGACCCAGTACTTC. Residues: CASSPTGLETQYF.

On this clonotype itself: This likely reflects a read error, since a far larger clone is one base away. V is TRBV10-3 and J is TRBJ1-6; perhaps TRBD1 as D (5 bases). V was cut by 5 bases and J by 5 bases, with 13 bases left in between. This CDR3 region has 15 residues. Germline V gives CDR1 ENHRY, CDR2 SYGVKD. The CDR3 spells CAISPVGTDNSPLHF. In DNA form, the CDR3 reads TGTGCCATCAGTCCCGTGGGGACCGATAATTCACCCCTCCACTTT.

Remarks on this clonotype: A much larger clone sits a single nucleotide away, making a read error possible. The chain couples TRBV6-5 to TRBJ1-1, with D perhaps TRBD1 (5 bases). V was trimmed by 4 bases and J by 3 bases, leaving 12 bases between them. The germline gives CDR1 MNHEY, CDR2 SVGAGI. There are 14 residues in the CDR3. This chain's CDR3 is CASSSRGVYTEAFF. Here the CDR3 DNA reads TGTGCCAGCAGTTCCCGGGGGGTGTACACTGAAGCTTTCTTT.

This clonotype was counted many times. V usage is TRBV7-3 and J usage is TRBJ2-7; possibly TRBD2 for D (6 bases). V dropped 1 base and J dropped 3 bases, with 10 bases sitting between them. This CDR3 region has 14 residues. Germline CDR1 and CDR2: SGHTA and FQGTGA. CDR3 residues: CASSLNAGNYEQYF. The CDR3 bases are TGTGCCAGCAGCTTAAACGCGGGGAACTACGAGCAGTACTTC.

Points on this clonotype: A read error is the likely source, as a far larger clone sits one nucleotide away. The chain couples TRBV6-4 to TRBJ2-3; D is possibly TRBD2 (6 bases). The CDR3 contains 15 residues. Trimming left V 5 bases short and J 3 bases short, with 15 bases between. Per the germline V gene, CDR1 is MRHNA and CDR2 is SNTAGT. CDR3 sequence reads: CASSSARDVTDTQYF. The CDR3, as DNA: TGTGCCAGCAGTTCCGCGCGGGATGTGACAGATACGCAGTATTTT.

Concerning this clonotype itself: One end of the junction varies from germline; a read error may be responsible. V is TRBV6-2 or TRBV6-3 and J is TRBJ2-6, with D perhaps TRBD1 (6 bases). The CDR3 is 16 residues long. Germline V gene sequence: CDR1 MNHEY, CDR2 SVGEGT. The CDR3: CASRQGVIAGANVPTF. CDR3 bases: TGTGCCAGCAGACAGGGCGTCATTGCTGGGGCCAACGTCCCGACTTTC.

At least ten counts were recorded for this clonotype. The chain carries TRBV3-1 and TRBJ2-5; no clear D gene. This CDR3 has 13 residues. V lost 4 bases and J 2 bases, leaving 8 bases between the germline ends. CDR1 and CDR2 from the germline V gene are LGHDT and YNNKEL (reference sequence). CDR3 DNA: TGTGCCAGCAGCCCTTCTGGGCAAGAGACCCAGTACTTC. It encodes CASSPSGQETQYF.

The V gene is TRBV27, the J gene TRBJ2-1; unclear D gene. The germline CDR1 and CDR2 sequences are MNHEY and SMNVEV (reference sequence). Trimming removed 7 bases at V and 10 bases at J, with 17 bases between. CDR3 length equals 13 residues. CDR3 DNA sequence: TGTGCCAGCACCCCCGCGACAACCCTAGAGCAGTTCTTC. Protein: CASTPATTLEQFF.

As for this clonotype: A read error is likely here: a far larger clone is one base away. The V call is TRBV6-4, the J call TRBJ1-3, with 8 bases lining up with TRBD1. This CDR3 contains 16 residues. The germline V gene has CDR1 MRHNA and CDR2 SNTAGT. J was trimmed by 0 bases and V by 7 bases; bases with no gene match: 8. The DNA for the CDR3 is TGTGCCAGCATCCTCGGGACAGGCGGCTCTGGAAACACCATATATTTT. Translation gives CASILGTGGSGNTIYF.

There are a few counts of this clonotype. The chain joins TRBV11-3 to TRBJ2-2; 9 bases align to TRBD1. Germline-derived CDR1 and CDR2 are SGHNT and YENEEA. The ends lost 5 bases at V and 7 bases at J; junction bases unmatched: 8. The CDR3 extends over 15 amino acids. The CDR3 here is CASSRTGASGGELFF. CDR3 bases: TGTGCCAGCAGCCGGACAGGGGCTTCCGGCGGGGAGCTGTTTTTT.